This record looks at one TCR beta chain sequence and its context. Study processing details: Amplification with reference gene primers provided the estimates of nucleated cell counts. TCRdb's table, derived via immunoSEQ multiplex PCR, lists solely in-frame clones and lacks some. The V and J calls and clone size were taken over from that table, and D and trimming were inferred from the DNA. Among a few hundred thousand clones listed, 80% to 90% were seen once. The sample belongs to a study of blood T cell repertoires in COVID-19. Whole-study context: Sources were T cells, B-cell-depleted T cells, or PBMCs; the material itself was cDNA or gDNA.

Those enrolled, adults aged about 18 to 95 years, came from about two dozen US areas. Participants had their cohort set by participant-reported clinical history. The CDR3 extends over 14 amino acids. The V end was cut by 1 base, the J end by 4 bases, with 10 bases between. Germline values: CDR1 SGHAT, CDR2 FQNNGV. Material: PBMCs or T cells enriched from blood (not recorded which). J is TRBJ1-2 and V is TRBV11-2; D call uncertain. The receptor's source is a man between 25 and 39 years old with acute COVID-19. The CDR3 sequence: CASSLGPLSYGYTF. CDR3 DNA sequence: TGTGCCAGCAGCTTAGGTCCTCTGAGCTATGGCTACACCTTC.